The T cell receptor (beta chain) under discussion was sequenced for a study of shared clonotypes between healthy human individuals. Study background: Researchers drew samples from a couple of women and a few men aged 18 to 49.

In regard to this clone: Other DNA variants within this sample encode the same CDR3.

Assay runs were performed at deep level. This table comes from immunoSEQ multiplex PCR, and its TCRdb copy is limited to in-frame clones, with some not included. There are about 2 million clones in the sample; less than 95% occur only once, and 0.85% to 1.2% lies in the top ten. Selected positively for CCR7 and CD45RO-negative, naive CD8 cells excluded terminally differentiated effector memory CD45RA+ cells. The TCR was taken from a man aged 18 to 29 in good health. Sequenced material: naive CD8+ T cells sorted from blood.

The CDR3 DNA sequence: TGTGCCAGTAGTAGGTCTAGCACAGATACGCAGTATTTT. Translating gives CASSRSSTDTQYF. The genes are TRBV19 and TRBJ2-3; D is uncertain. Germline V CDR1 and CDR2: LNHDA, SQIVND (reference sequence). The V end was cut by 4 bases, the J end by 0 bases, with 5 bases between. The CDR3 sequence is 13 residues long.